These 17 T cell receptor beta chains came from one sample sequenced in a study of cytomegalovirus exposure and HLA in healthy donors. PCR was performed using 60 Vbeta and 13 Jbeta primers. This table comes from immunoSEQ multiplex PCR, and its TCRdb copy is limited to in-frame clones, with some not included. The sample records some 190,000 clones, 70% to 80% being singletons. The sample was PBMCs. The origin of the receptors is a man aged 18-30 years in good health and CMV-seronegative.

Only one count was recorded for this clone. The V call is TRBV7-3, the J call TRBJ2-2, with a possible D match to TRBD2 (5 bases). The V and J ends lost 3 bases and 5 bases respectively, with 16 bases between them. The CDR3 is 16 residues long. CDR1 and CDR2 (germline): SGHTA, FQGTGA. As DNA, the CDR3 is TGTGCCAGCAGCTTGAGCCTCCTAGCTGGTACCGGGGAGCTGTTTTTT. Residues: CASSLSLLAGTGELFF. Together with reference TRBV7-3 and TRBJ2-2, the CDR3 gives the full variable domain: GAGVSQTPSNKVTEKGKYVELRCDPISGHTALYWYRQSLGQGPEFLIYFQGTGAADDSGLPNDRFFAVRPEGSVSTLKIQRTERGDSAVYLCASSLSLLAGTGELFFGEGSRLTVL.

This chain joins TRBV10-3 and TRBJ1-6, with 7 bases lining up with TRBD1. Germline-derived CDR1 and CDR2 are ENHRY and SYGVKD. The CDR3 covers 17 residues. Trimming at V came to 6 bases and at J to 6 bases, leaving 14 bases not matched to a gene. CDR3 DNA: TGTGCCATCAGCTCAGGACAGGCGCAGAATCCTAATTCACCCCTCCACTTT. Translation: CAISSGQAQNPNSPLHF.

The gene calls are TRBV7-9 and TRBJ2-7, with TRBD1 matching 11 bases. The CDR3 extends over 17 amino acids. Germline trimming cut 5 bases from V and 5 bases from J; bases unmatched to any gene: 14. Germline V lookup: CDR1 SEHNR, CDR2 FQNEAQ (reference sequence). In nucleotides, the CDR3 is TGTGCCAGCAGCCCACCGGCCTCCGGGACAGGGGGTAACGAGCAGTACTTC. Translated: CASSPPASGTGGNEQYF.

The chain has TRBV30 and TRBJ1-1, with D unresolved. CDR3 size: 13 residues. V lost 3 bases, J lost 1 base, and 9 bases lay in between. Germline-derived CDR1 and CDR2 are GTSNPN and SVGIG (reference sequence). CDR3 in amino acids: CAWRVRGNTEAFF. The DNA for the CDR3 is TGTGCCTGGAGGGTTAGAGGGAACACTGAAGCTTTCTTT.

The V and J genes are TRBV2 and TRBJ1-1; 8 positions match TRBD1. Trimming cost V 8 bases and J 5 bases; bases outside gene matches: 7. This CDR3 has 13 amino acids. Germline loops: CDR1 SNHLY, CDR2 FYNNEI. The CDR3: CASETGVITEAFF. CDR3 nucleotides: TGTGCCAGCGAGACAGGGGTTATTACTGAAGCTTTCTTT.

The table lists this clone with a few counts. The CDR3, as DNA: TGCGCCAGCAGCTTATCAGACACCGGGGAGCTGTTTTTT. Translation: CASSLSDTGELFF. The V gene is TRBV5-1, the J gene TRBJ2-2; D not certain. Germline V CDR1 and CDR2: SGHRS, YFSETQ. Deletions cut 2 bases from V and 3 bases from J, with 5 bases between. There are 13 residues in the CDR3.

V is TRBV6-1 and J is TRBJ1-1, with D possibly TRBD1 on 5 matching bases. CDR3 length: 13 residues. CDR1 is MNHNS and CDR2 is SASEGT in the germline V gene. V was trimmed by 7 bases and J by 3 bases, leaving 12 bases between them. CDR3 loop: CASMGGSDTEAFF. DNA of the CDR3: TGTGCCAGCATGGGGGGATCTGACACTGAAGCTTTCTTT.

The chain combines TRBV27 with TRBJ2-1; 12 bases match TRBD2. J lost 8 bases, V lost 7 bases, and 9 bases had no gene match. This CDR3 has 15 amino acids. Germline-derived CDR1 and CDR2 are MNHEY and SMNVEV (reference sequence). CDR3 region: CASIASGGGPDEQFF. The CDR3 DNA sequence: TGTGCCAGCATCGCTAGCGGGGGGGGCCCCGATGAGCAGTTCTTC.

V and J are TRBV28 and TRBJ2-2; D is perhaps TRBD2 (6 bases). Trimming took off 7 bases at V and 0 bases at J, with 15 bases between the two ends. CDR1 and CDR2 from the germline V gene are MDHEN and SYDVKM. CDR3 size: 16 residues. As DNA, the CDR3 is TGTGCCAGCATTTGGAGGGCCGGCGCGAACACCGGGGAGCTGTTTTTT. Its translation is CASIWRAGANTGELFF.

Concerning this clone: Other nucleotide sequences from this sample produce the same CDR3. This chain links TRBV5-5 with TRBJ2-7; 9 bases are a match to TRBD2. CDR1 and CDR2 from the germline V gene are SGHKS and YYEKEE (reference sequence). The CDR3 is made up of 15 amino acids. Trimming cost V 4 bases and J 4 bases; bases outside gene matches: 9. Written as DNA, the CDR3 is TGTGCCAGCAGCCCTGGCGCGGGAGGGGGGTACGAGCAGTACTTC. Its protein is CASSPGAGGGYEQYF.

The chain combines TRBV7-9 with TRBJ2-3; 12 bases line up with TRBD2. With 3 bases clipped from V and 4 bases from J, the junction kept 8 bases outside the gene matches. Per the germline V gene, CDR1 is SEHNR and CDR2 is FQNEAQ (reference sequence). This CDR3 spans 17 amino acids. In nucleotides, the CDR3 is TGTGCCAGCAGCTTCCTAGCGGGGGGGCCGTCCGCAGATACGCAGTATTTT. Its protein product is CASSFLAGGPSADTQYF.

The genes are TRBV20-1 and TRBJ2-3; D unresolved. The V end lost 6 bases, the J end lost 3 bases, and 7 bases lay between the germline ends. The germline V gene has CDR1 DFQATT and CDR2 SNEGSKA (reference sequence). The CDR3 runs 11 residues. The CDR3 loop reads CSATGTDTQYF. CDR3 coding DNA: TGCAGTGCCACCGGGACAGATACGCAGTATTTT.

A single count supports this clone. This chain uses TRBV2 with TRBJ2-5; D unclear. The V gene's germline CDR1 is SNHLY and CDR2 FYNNEI. CDR3 size: 11 residues. Trimming took 6 bases from V and 5 from J, leaving 7 bases between them. The CDR3 DNA follows: TGTGCCAGCAGCCCCCGGGAGACCCAGTACTTC. It translates to CASSPRETQYF.

The chain employs TRBV7-9 and TRBJ1-3; unclear D gene. This CDR3 has 11 residues. The germline V and J ends were trimmed by 5 bases and 4 bases, with 3 bases remaining between them. The germline V gene has CDR1 SEHNR and CDR2 FQNEAQ (reference sequence). For the CDR3, the DNA is TGTGCCAGCAGCCCAGGAAACACCATATATTTT. The encoded protein is CASSPGNTIYF.

This rearrangement joins TRBV5-6 to TRBJ2-3; TRBD1 might be the D (7 bases). Germline lookup yields CDR1 SGHDT and CDR2 YYEEEE. This CDR3 has 17 residues. Deletions cut 4 bases from V and 2 bases from J, with 20 bases between. The CDR3 DNA reads TGTGCCAGCAGCCGGACGCAGGGGGGCCTATCCACAGATACGCAGTATTTT. Translating it yields CASSRTQGGLSTDTQYF.

The V gene is TRBV21-1, the J gene TRBJ2-7; the table's D call, TRBD2, has no DNA check behind it. TRBV21-1 is described as a pseudogene. The CDR3 consists of 13 residues. The CDR3 DNA follows: TGTGCCAATTCGGGACTAGCGGGGAGCGAGCAGTACTTC. This codes for CANSGLAGSEQYF.

The V gene is TRBV7-3, the J gene TRBJ2-1; tentatively, D is TRBD2 (6 bases). Trimming removed 0 bases from V and 2 bases from J, with 8 bases in between. The length of the CDR3 is 15 residues. CDR1 SGHTA and CDR2 FQGTGA come from the germline V gene. CDR3 sequence: CASSLTGGTYNEQFF. CDR3 bases: TGTGCCAGCAGCTTAACCGGGGGAACCTACAATGAGCAGTTCTTC.